This T cell receptor beta chain was observed in a study of CD8 T cells in Susac syndrome (dated 2019 in TCRdb). With regard to the full study: Of the Susac syndrome patients who were sequenced, more than 5 had clinically active disease and fewer than ten were in clinical remission. At the time of blood withdrawal, Susac syndrome patients were either therapy-naive, taking corticosteroids (with some also receiving IVIg), or on IVIg alone. Repertoire sequencing was used to test whether CD8+ T cell activation and differentiation in Susac syndrome was antigen driven. CD8+ T cell repertoire clonality was compared between 12 healthy donors, roughly 14 Susac syndrome patients and around 15 multiple sclerosis patients. Findings and caveats that apply to the study as a whole: The study acknowledged that relatively few individuals were included in the TCR sequencing and HLA analysis. Approximately 15 Susac-specific public clones were identified in the total CD8+ repertoire, and five or six Susac-specific public clones were identified in the CD8+ TEMRA repertoire. Clonal expansion was observed in Susac syndrome CD8+ repertoires, with the highest expansion in CD8+ TEMRA cells and greater expansion in clinically active than in remitting patients.

RNA was extracted using the RNeasy kit, and about 0.45 to 1 microgram was reverse transcribed with random hexamers. TCR beta CDR3 regions were amplified with the immunoSEQ multiplex PCR assay covering 54 Vbeta and 13 Jbeta segments. Bias from PCR amplification was corrected by using a synthetic template baseline for primer optimization and for computational correction. On the authors' methods: Reads were assigned to V, D and J genes according to IMGT and analyzed in immunoSEQ Analyzer, with only productive sequences retained. Clonality was calculated as one minus the Shannon entropy normalized by log2 of the number of productive unique sequences. For each patient and control, public and private clones were evaluated within the 100 most prevalent clones. Clones were defined as Susac-specific if absent from the healthy and MS cohorts, from more than 900 published viral clones and from other ImmuneACCESS disease sequences. TCRdb trimmed public reads at Q25 via fastp, called clones via MiXCR and kept in-frame beta chains. CDR3 protein sequences are deduplicated, and each keeps its most common genes and DNA. TCRdb's processing, not the study's, gives the V and J calls here. Present in this sample are about 83,000 distinct CDR3 sequences, roughly 96% of which were seen just once. Roughly 0.45% of the sample rests with the top ten.

The CDR3 covers 14 residues, taking in both the cysteine and the phenylalanine. The kept DNA is CDR3 alone, 42 bases in frame from the first base. The V and J ends are trimmed by 2 bases and 9 bases, leaving 17 bases between them. About this clonotype itself: The specificity of this receptor is unknown. No much larger clonotype is one base removed from it; base qualities were not supplied.

Peripheral blood CD8+ and CD4+ T cells from healthy donors, Susac syndrome patients and multiple sclerosis patients were profiled by high-throughput TCR beta sequencing. Recently defined diagnostic criteria for definite or probable disease were met by the Susac syndrome patients. Bulk CD8+ and CD4+ T cells were purified by magnetic negative isolation, whereas CD8+ TEMRA cells were enriched by FACS. Blood was collected in EDTA tubes and processed within 24 hours, with PBMCs isolated through density gradient centrifugation. PBMCs intended for TCR sequencing were cryopreserved in liquid nitrogen and thawed later in a water bath at 37 degrees C. Purity of sorted or isolated CD4+, CD8+ and CD8+ TEMRA cells was at least 90%.

This TCR was recovered from a human donor with Susac syndrome. The V and J segments used are TRBV12-3 or TRBV12-4 and TRBJ2-7; the D element might be TRBD1 or TRBD2, as each aligns at 6 bases. Sequencing was performed on CD8+ T cells from PBMCs. The CDR3 has the sequence CASSLLDRRRGQYF. The sequence in DNA is TGTGCCAGCAGTTTACTAGACAGGCGGAGGGGGCAGTACTTC.